This is a list of T cell receptor beta chains from one sample in a study of identical twins. TCRdb re-analysed the 5' RACE reads in MiXCR, keeping a single row per CDR3 protein. The data hold some 630,000 distinct CDR3 sequences, with about 7% observed a single time. These data were likewise used in another study, on yellow fever vaccine responses in identical twins.

Material for sequencing was PBMCs. The receptors shown here come from a woman aged 18-35 years in good health. CDR3s include the opening cysteine and the closing phenylalanine or tryptophan. The order of the fields is clone size, J gene, D gene, V gene, CDR3 protein, CDR3 DNA. A D gene is named only where the DNA matches it firmly. Size is stated for part of the rows, as once, few or many counts, or as a class when the clone is expanded.

abundance: -; j_gene: TRBJ2-1; d_gene: TRBD2; v_gene: TRBV7-6; CDR3aa: CASSSGTSGGPGYHNEQFF; CDR3nt: TGTGCCAGCAGCTCCGGGACTAGCGGGGGGCCGGGTTACCACAATGAGCAGTTCTTC
abundance: -; j_gene: TRBJ2-3; d_gene: TRBD2; v_gene: TRBV5-5; CDR3aa: CASSRRLSSGGTDTQYF; CDR3nt: TGTGCCAGCAGCCGCCGGCTCTCTAGCGGGGGAACAGATACGCAGTATTTT
abundance: -; j_gene: TRBJ1-4; d_gene: -; v_gene: TRBV12-3/TRBV12-4; CDR3aa: CASSLTVNEKLFF; CDR3nt: TGTGCCAGCAGTTTGACAGTCAATGAAAAACTGTTTTTT
abundance: -; j_gene: TRBJ2-1; d_gene: -; v_gene: TRBV4-2; CDR3aa: CASSQGSGDNEQFF; CDR3nt: TGTGCCAGCAGCCAAGGTTCCGGGGACAATGAGCAGTTCTTC
abundance: many; j_gene: TRBJ2-7; d_gene: -; v_gene: TRBV7-9; CDR3aa: CASSLDSTYEQYF; CDR3nt: TGTGCCAGCAGCCTGGACAGCACCTACGAGCAGTACTTC
abundance: many; j_gene: TRBJ2-1; d_gene: TRBD1; v_gene: TRBV24-1; CDR3aa: CATSDPGQTNNEQFF; CDR3nt: TGTGCCACCAGTGATCCGGGACAGACCAACAATGAGCAGTTCTTC
abundance: few; j_gene: TRBJ2-2; d_gene: -; v_gene: TRBV5-5; CDR3aa: CASSLRTSANTGELFF; CDR3nt: TGTGCCAGCAGCTTGAGGACAAGCGCGAACACCGGGGAGCTGTTTTTT
abundance: -; j_gene: TRBJ2-3; d_gene: -; v_gene: TRBV29-1; CDR3aa: CSVEEDARNTDTQYF; CDR3nt: TGCAGCGTTGAAGAGGACGCTAGGAACACAGATACGCAGTATTTT
abundance: few; j_gene: TRBJ2-2; d_gene: -; v_gene: TRBV11-3; CDR3aa: CASSLGTAQTGELFF; CDR3nt: TGTGCCAGCAGCTTAGGTACCGCACAAACCGGGGAGCTGTTTTTT
abundance: -; j_gene: TRBJ2-3; d_gene: TRBD2; v_gene: TRBV20-1; CDR3aa: CSATPGLAGGSSTDTQYF; CDR3nt: TGCAGTGCTACTCCGGGACTAGCGGGAGGGAGTTCCACAGATACGCAGTATTTT
abundance: -; j_gene: TRBJ1-3; d_gene: -; v_gene: TRBV29-1; CDR3aa: CSVPAGNTIYF; CDR3nt: TGCAGCGTTCCCGCGGGAAACACCATATATTTT
abundance: many; j_gene: TRBJ2-1; d_gene: TRBD2; v_gene: TRBV12-3/TRBV12-4; CDR3aa: CASSAWTSGSGEQFF; CDR3nt: TGTGCCAGCAGTGCCTGGACTAGCGGGAGTGGTGAGCAGTTCTTC
abundance: few; j_gene: TRBJ2-1; d_gene: -; v_gene: TRBV6-5; CDR3aa: CASSYYPASDNEQFF; CDR3nt: TGTGCCAGCAGTTACTACCCCGCGTCGGACAATGAGCAGTTCTTC
abundance: -; j_gene: TRBJ2-7; d_gene: TRBD2; v_gene: TRBV29-1; CDR3aa: CSVGGLEGYEQYF; CDR3nt: TGCAGCGTTGGGGGACTAGAGGGCTACGAGCAGTACTTC
abundance: once; j_gene: TRBJ1-5; d_gene: -; v_gene: TRBV5-6; CDR3aa: CAISAGQNQPQHF; CDR3nt: TGTGCCATCAGCGCCGGGCAGAATCAGCCCCAGCATTTT
abundance: few; j_gene: TRBJ2-5; d_gene: TRBD2; v_gene: TRBV29-1; CDR3aa: CSVETSGGATKTQYF; CDR3nt: TGCAGCGTTGAGACTAGCGGGGGGGCTACAAAGACCCAGTACTTC
abundance: many; j_gene: TRBJ2-1; d_gene: -; v_gene: TRBV12-3/TRBV12-4; CDR3aa: CASSLGNFSYNEQFF; CDR3nt: TGTGCCAGCAGTTTGGGGAATTTCTCCTACAATGAGCAGTTCTTC
abundance: few; j_gene: TRBJ2-5; d_gene: TRBD2; v_gene: TRBV5-1; CDR3aa: CASSFSGGEETQYF; CDR3nt: TGCGCCAGCAGCTTTAGCGGGGGGGAAGAGACCCAGTACTTC
abundance: -; j_gene: TRBJ2-2; d_gene: TRBD2; v_gene: TRBV20-1; CDR3aa: CSARPPGLQTGELFF; CDR3nt: TGCAGTGCTAGACCACCGGGACTACAAACCGGGGAGCTGTTTTTT
abundance: many; j_gene: TRBJ2-7; d_gene: -; v_gene: TRBV9; CDR3aa: CASSVALTSYEQYF; CDR3nt: TGTGCCAGCAGCGTAGCACTGACATCCTACGAGCAGTACTTC
abundance: -; j_gene: TRBJ2-7; d_gene: TRBD2; v_gene: TRBV5-5; CDR3aa: CASSLGLAGLYEQYF; CDR3nt: TGTGCCAGCAGCTTAGGGCTAGCGGGTCTCTACGAGCAGTACTTC
abundance: many; j_gene: TRBJ1-3; d_gene: -; v_gene: TRBV7-2; CDR3aa: CASSLSWGNTIYF; CDR3nt: TGTGCCAGCAGCCTTTCGTGGGGAAACACCATATATTTT
abundance: few; j_gene: TRBJ1-1; d_gene: -; v_gene: TRBV20-1; CDR3aa: CSAKHREGAFF; CDR3nt: TGCAGTGCCAAACACAGGGAGGGTGCTTTCTTT
abundance: few; j_gene: TRBJ1-2; d_gene: -; v_gene: TRBV5-5; CDR3aa: CASSLRREAGPIRGGYTF; CDR3nt: TGTGCCAGCAGCTTGCGACGGGAGGCAGGTCCAATTCGGGGTGGCTACACCTTC
abundance: few; j_gene: TRBJ2-2; d_gene: -; v_gene: TRBV27; CDR3aa: CASSLYDLPGELFF; CDR3nt: TGTGCCAGCAGTTTATACGACCTACCCGGGGAGCTGTTTTTT
abundance: -; j_gene: TRBJ1-5; d_gene: -; v_gene: TRBV7-9; CDR3aa: CASSLAQGGGVGPQHF; CDR3nt: TGTGCCAGCAGCTTAGCTCAGGGAGGGGGAGTTGGGCCCCAGCATTTT
abundance: few; j_gene: TRBJ2-1; d_gene: -; v_gene: TRBV24-1; CDR3aa: CATSDRQPSSYNEQFF; CDR3nt: TGTGCCACCAGTGATAGACAGCCAAGCTCCTACAATGAGCAGTTCTTC
abundance: -; j_gene: TRBJ2-3; d_gene: -; v_gene: TRBV29-1; CDR3aa: CSVETPLGTDTQYF; CDR3nt: TGCAGCGTTGAAACCCCATTGGGCACAGATACGCAGTATTTT
abundance: -; j_gene: TRBJ2-1; d_gene: -; v_gene: TRBV2; CDR3aa: CASSEGVRSYNEQFF; CDR3nt: TGTGCCAGCAGTGAGGGGGTGAGGTCCTACAATGAGCAGTTCTTC
abundance: many; j_gene: TRBJ2-6; d_gene: -; v_gene: TRBV7-9; CDR3aa: CASSLAGAGANVLTF; CDR3nt: TGTGCCAGCAGCCTAGCAGGGGCTGGGGCCAACGTCCTGACTTTC
abundance: -; j_gene: TRBJ2-2; d_gene: -; v_gene: TRBV29-1; CDR3aa: CSVASLNTGELFF; CDR3nt: TGCAGCGTTGCCAGTCTTAACACCGGGGAGCTGTTTTTT
abundance: -; j_gene: TRBJ2-2; d_gene: TRBD1; v_gene: TRBV24-1; CDR3aa: CATSDFPPTTGRETGELFF; CDR3nt: TGTGCCACCAGTGATTTCCCCCCTACGACAGGGAGAGAAACCGGGGAGCTGTTTTTT
abundance: -; j_gene: TRBJ2-1; d_gene: TRBD2; v_gene: TRBV18; CDR3aa: CASSPRLAGEDNEQFF; CDR3nt: TGTGCCAGCTCACCTAGACTAGCGGGAGAAGACAATGAGCAGTTCTTC
abundance: many; j_gene: TRBJ2-2; d_gene: -; v_gene: TRBV5-1; CDR3aa: CASSLGGLHTGELFF; CDR3nt: TGCGCCAGCAGCTTGGGTGGACTCCACACCGGGGAGCTGTTTTTT
abundance: few; j_gene: TRBJ2-2; d_gene: -; v_gene: TRBV12-3/TRBV12-4; CDR3aa: CASRGGQDTGELFF; CDR3nt: TGTGCCAGCAGGGGTGGGCAGGACACCGGGGAGCTGTTTTTT
abundance: many; j_gene: TRBJ2-7; d_gene: TRBD2; v_gene: TRBV10-2; CDR3aa: CASRWSGTSGSHEQYF; CDR3nt: TGCGCCAGCAGATGGTCCGGGACTAGCGGTTCCCACGAGCAGTACTTC
abundance: many; j_gene: TRBJ2-1; d_gene: -; v_gene: TRBV20-1; CDR3aa: CSARGTYNEQFF; CDR3nt: TGCAGTGCTAGAGGCACCTACAATGAGCAGTTCTTC
abundance: many; j_gene: TRBJ1-6; d_gene: -; v_gene: TRBV29-1; CDR3aa: CRRPGASSYNSPLHF; CDR3nt: TGCAGACGCCCCGGGGCCAGCTCCTATAATTCACCCCTCCACTTT
abundance: few; j_gene: TRBJ2-6; d_gene: TRBD1; v_gene: TRBV10-3; CDR3aa: CAISGAGGSTGANVLTF; CDR3nt: TGTGCCATCAGTGGGGCAGGGGGCTCGACTGGGGCCAACGTCCTGACTTTC
abundance: many; j_gene: TRBJ2-7; d_gene: -; v_gene: TRBV14; CDR3aa: CASSYRLSSYEQYF; CDR3nt: TGTGCCAGCAGTTACAGACTGAGCTCCTACGAGCAGTACTTC
abundance: many; j_gene: TRBJ2-1; d_gene: TRBD2; v_gene: TRBV2; CDR3aa: CASSDLGLARLNEQFF; CDR3nt: TGTGCCAGCAGTGATCTAGGACTAGCTCGTCTCAATGAGCAGTTCTTC
abundance: few; j_gene: TRBJ1-1; d_gene: -; v_gene: TRBV2; CDR3aa: CASSEQENTEAFF; CDR3nt: TGTGCCAGCAGTGAACAGGAGAACACTGAAGCTTTCTTT
abundance: -; j_gene: TRBJ2-3; d_gene: TRBD2; v_gene: TRBV20-1; CDR3aa: CSADRTSAQSTDTQYF; CDR3nt: TGCAGTGCCGACCGTACTAGCGCCCAGAGCACAGATACGCAGTATTTT
abundance: few; j_gene: TRBJ1-1; d_gene: -; v_gene: TRBV6-1; CDR3aa: CASREGAGQGEAFF; CDR3nt: TGTGCCAGCAGGGAAGGGGCTGGGCAAGGTGAAGCTTTCTTT
abundance: -; j_gene: TRBJ2-2; d_gene: -; v_gene: TRBV28; CDR3aa: CASSLVGLTNTGELFF; CDR3nt: TGTGCCAGCAGTTTGGTAGGGCTGACGAACACCGGGGAGCTGTTTTTT
abundance: many; j_gene: TRBJ2-3; d_gene: -; v_gene: TRBV29-1; CDR3aa: CSVVLGGTDTQYF; CDR3nt: TGCAGCGTTGTTCTAGGGGGCACAGATACGCAGTATTTT
abundance: -; j_gene: TRBJ2-5; d_gene: -; v_gene: TRBV10-3; CDR3aa: CAISDSGGYQETQYF; CDR3nt: TGTGCCATCAGTGATAGCGGCGGCTACCAAGAGACCCAGTACTTC
abundance: -; j_gene: TRBJ2-1; d_gene: TRBD2; v_gene: TRBV5-1; CDR3aa: CASSSGLARGEQFF; CDR3nt: TGCGCCAGCAGCTCGGGACTAGCTAGGGGTGAGCAGTTCTTC
abundance: many; j_gene: TRBJ1-4; d_gene: -; v_gene: TRBV5-1; CDR3aa: CASSHTGRRAEKLFF; CDR3nt: TGCGCCAGCAGCCACACAGGGAGAAGGGCTGAAAAACTGTTTTTT
abundance: few; j_gene: TRBJ2-2; d_gene: TRBD2; v_gene: TRBV20-1; CDR3aa: CSAQTSGRATGELFF; CDR3nt: TGCAGTGCACAGACTAGCGGGAGGGCCACCGGGGAGCTGTTTTTT